The 25 T cell receptor beta chains below all came from one sample that was sequenced in a study of OX40 agonist ivuxolimab in advanced cancers. This table comes from immunoSEQ multiplex PCR, and its TCRdb copy is limited to in-frame clones, with some not included. The data contain about 52,000 clones, roughly nine tenths of them seen just once; the ten biggest clones take up approximately 7%. Sequencing was performed on CD4+ or CD8+ T cells sorted from blood, taken in a trial of the OX40 agonist ivuxolimab. The receptors derive from an adult with an advanced solid tumor such as melanoma, head and neck, liver or kidney cancer.

The chain employs TRBV29-1 and TRBJ1-3; D gene ambiguous. The V end lost 6 bases, the J end lost 3 bases, and 9 bases lay between the germline ends. This CDR3 is 12 amino acids long. CDR1 is SQVTM and CDR2 is ANQGSEA in the germline V gene. The DNA of the CDR3 is TGCAGCGTGGAGCGTGGTGGAAACACCATATATTTT. It encodes CSVERGGNTIYF.

This clone appeared a single time. CDR3 amino acids: CASSPRIQAGSLDTGELFF. CDR3 DNA sequence: TGTGCCAGCTCACCACGCATACAGGCCGGTTCTCTAGACACCGGGGAGCTGTTTTTT. J is TRBJ2-2 and V is TRBV18; TRBD1 might be the D (5 bases). Trimming shortened V by 1 base and J by 3 bases, and 21 bases separated the two germline ends. This CDR3 region has 19 residues. Germline assignment: CDR1 KGHSH and CDR2 LQKENI.

For the CDR3, the DNA is TGTGCCAGCAGTAGCAGCGACTCCTATAATTCACCCCTCCACTTT. This sequence encodes CASSSSDSYNSPLHF. The chain recombines TRBV2 with TRBJ1-6; D gene unclear. CDR1 and CDR2 from the germline V gene are SNHLY and FYNNEI. The V end lost 5 bases, the J end lost 0 bases, and 8 bases lay between the germline ends. The CDR3 has 15 residues.

This rearrangement joins TRBV28 to TRBJ2-7, with D possibly called TRBD1 or TRBD2 (6 bases each). Germline assignment: CDR1 MDHEN and CDR2 SYDVKM. This CDR3 has 16 amino acids. V lost 2 bases to trimming and J lost 2 bases, with 16 bases between them. The CDR3 region has the DNA TGTGCCAGCAGTTTAGCCCGGGGGACATCTACCTACGAGCAGTACTTC. This gives the protein CASSLARGTSTYEQYF.

The J gene is TRBJ1-1, the V gene TRBV6-5; no firm D call. The ends were cut back, 2 bases at V and 0 bases at J, with 10 bases in the middle. Germline V gene lookup returns CDR1 MNHEY and CDR2 SVGAGI. This CDR3 has 15 residues. CDR3 sequence reads: CASSYAGNLNTEAFF. The CDR3 DNA is TGTGCCAGCAGTTACGCCGGGAACCTGAACACTGAAGCTTTCTTT.

The V gene is TRBV10-2, the J gene TRBJ2-7; D is unclear. The CDR3 runs 12 residues. The V end was cut by 6 bases, the J end by 12 bases, with 18 bases between. Germline-derived CDR1 and CDR2 are WSHSY and SAAADI. CDR3 protein: CASSPDPTTRYF. In DNA form, the CDR3 reads TGCGCCAGCAGCCCCGACCCGACGACTCGGTACTTC.

The V call is TRBV10-1, the J call TRBJ1-4, with no clear D. Trimming removed 2 bases from V and 5 bases from J, with 12 bases in between. Germline V gene data show CDR1 as WNHNN and CDR2 as SYGVQD (reference sequence). The CDR3 runs to 15 residues. The CDR3 region is CASSEGSSPNEKLFF. The CDR3 bases are TGCGCCAGCAGTGAGGGCAGTTCCCCAAATGAAAAACTGTTTTTT.

The rearrangement uses TRBV18 and TRBJ1-3; maybe TRBD1 (5 bases). The ends were cut back, 1 base at V and 7 bases at J, with 11 bases in the middle. The CDR3 has 14 residues. Germline V gene sequence: CDR1 KGHSH, CDR2 LQKENI. Here the CDR3 DNA reads TGTGCCAGCTCACCACGAGCAGGGTACAACACCATATATTTT. Amino acids: CASSPRAGYNTIYF.

The chain carries TRBV2 and TRBJ2-7, with TRBD1 matching over 11 bases. The length of the CDR3 is 16 residues. Losses at the gene ends were 0 bases for V and 5 bases for J; bases not matched to a gene: 6. Germline-derived CDR1 and CDR2 are SNHLY and FYNNEI. The CDR3: CASSEAQRTGGHEQYF. The CDR3 nucleotides read TGTGCCAGCAGTGAAGCGCAGAGGACAGGGGGCCACGAGCAGTACTTC.

The chain couples TRBV6-5 to TRBJ1-2; D is possibly TRBD1 (6 bases). There are 15 residues in the CDR3. Deletions cut 6 bases from V and 0 bases from J, with 14 bases between. The germline CDR1 and CDR2 sequences are MNHEY and SVGAGI. In nucleotides, the CDR3 is TGTGCCAGCAGCCAAAACAGACAGGCTAACTATGGCTACACCTTC. This gives the protein CASSQNRQANYGYTF.

The rearrangement links TRBV30 to TRBJ1-3; D is unclear. The CDR3 spans 15 residues. The germline V gene has CDR1 GTSNPN and CDR2 SVGIG (reference sequence). The V gene lost 3 bases and the J gene lost 1 base, with 13 bases spanning the gap. CDR3 in amino acids: CAWRATYFSGNTIYF. The CDR3 coding sequence is TGTGCCTGGAGAGCAACATACTTTTCTGGAAACACCATATATTTT.

V is TRBV28 and J is TRBJ1-3; D gene uncertain. There are 15 residues in the CDR3. Germline V gene data show CDR1 as MDHEN and CDR2 as SYDVKM. V lost 8 bases and J lost 0, with 14 bases in between. CDR3: CASLSQPLSGNTIYF. CDR3 sequence (DNA): TGTGCCAGCCTTAGCCAGCCCCTCTCTGGAAACACCATATATTTT.

This chain joins TRBV12-5 and TRBJ1-2; 8 positions agree with TRBD1. The germline V gene has CDR1 LGHNT and CDR2 FRNRAP. The J segment lost 8 bases and the V segment lost 9 bases, leaving 14 bases of the junction unmatched. The CDR3 sequence is 14 residues long. The CDR3 DNA is TGTGCTAGCCTCTCAGACAGGGGACGAGGCGGCTACACCTTC. Translation gives CASLSDRGRGGYTF. The whole variable domain, remainder taken from reference TRBV12-5 and TRBJ1-2, is DARVTQTPRHKVTEMGQEVTMRCQPILGHNTVFWYRQTMMQGLELLAYFRNRAPLDDSGMPKDRFSAEMPDATLATLKIQPSEPRDSAVYFCASLSDRGRGGYTFGSGTRLTVV.

The chain carries TRBV19 and TRBJ2-6, with TRBD1 matching 9 bases. Germline CDR1 and CDR2: LNHDA and SQIVND (reference sequence). The CDR3 length is 15 residues. V was clipped by 6 bases and J by 1 base; unmatched bases: 1. In nucleotides, the CDR3 is TGTGCCAGTAGCGGGACAGGGTCTGGGGCCAACGTCCTGACTTTC. It specifies CASSGTGSGANVLTF.

The CDR3 is CASLGENTGELFF. The DNA of the CDR3 is TGTGCCAGTCTGGGGGAAAACACCGGGGAGCTGTTTTTT. The chain has TRBV9 and TRBJ2-2; perhaps D is TRBD1 or TRBD2 (5 bases each). V gave up 8 bases and J gave up 2 bases, with 10 bases separating them. Looked up from germline, CDR1 is SGDLS and CDR2 is YYNGEE. The CDR3 length is 13 residues.

J is TRBJ2-2 and V is TRBV5-1; D tentatively fits TRBD1 or TRBD2 (6 bases each). This CDR3 is 16 amino acids long. CDR1 is SGHRS, CDR2 YFSETQ, per germline. Trimming shortened V by 0 bases and J by 4 bases, and 13 bases separated the two germline ends. CDR3 nucleotide sequence: TGCGCCAGCAGCTTGGCCGGGGGCTTGGGCACCGGGGAGCTGTTTTTT. It translates to CASSLAGGLGTGELFF.

This rearrangement joins TRBV5-6 to TRBJ1-3, with D possibly being TRBD1 (6 bases). V shed 4 bases and J shed 0 bases, with 14 bases lying between them. The CDR3 extends over 16 amino acids. Germline values: CDR1 SGHDT, CDR2 YYEEEE. The CDR3 nucleotides are TGTGCCAGCAGCCTCAGGGGCCCCAACTCTGGAAACACCATATATTTT. This gives the protein CASSLRGPNSGNTIYF.

Comments on this clone: Other DNA sequences of this sample code for an identical CDR3. The V and J genes are TRBV30 and TRBJ1-1; D uncertain. The CDR3 totals 13 residues. Germline V gene lookup returns CDR1 GTSNPN and CDR2 SVGIG (reference sequence). V lost 0 bases and J 2 bases, leaving 7 bases between the germline ends. The CDR3 region has the DNA TGTGCCTGGAGTGTGGATGTTAACACTGAAGCTTTCTTT. Its translation is CAWSVDVNTEAFF.

Only one count was recorded for this clone. This chain joins TRBV7-8 and TRBJ2-5, with 7 bases matching TRBD1. This CDR3 spans 16 amino acids. CDR1 and CDR2 (germline): SGHVS, FQNEAQ. Trimming at V came to 3 bases and at J to 2 bases, leaving 9 bases not matched to a gene. CDR3 sequence: CASSFKLGGQQETQYF. CDR3 nucleotides: TGTGCCAGCAGCTTCAAGCTTGGGGGACAGCAAGAGACCCAGTACTTC.

The sample holds one count of this clone. The gene calls are TRBV27 and TRBJ2-7; D might be TRBD2 (5 bases). Trimming stripped 6 bases from V and 0 bases from J, with 15 bases between. CDR3 length: 15 residues. From germline, CDR1 is MNHEY and CDR2 SMNVEV (reference sequence). The CDR3 DNA follows: TGTGCCAGCAGCCCTAGGACTGAAAGCTCCTACGAGCAGTACTTC. The encoded protein is CASSPRTESSYEQYF.

The chain has TRBV10-3 and TRBJ1-2, with D possibly TRBD1 on 5 matching bases. The V end lost 4 bases, the J end lost 4 bases, and 13 bases lay between the germline ends. This CDR3 region has 14 residues. Looked up from germline, CDR1 is ENHRY and CDR2 is SYGVKD. CDR3 in DNA: TGTGCCATCAGTGGGGGCGGCCTTACCTATGGCTACACCTTC. Amino acid sequence: CAISGGGLTYGYTF.

This sequence joins TRBV4-2 and TRBJ2-1, with 8 bases that match TRBD2. This CDR3 has 16 amino acids. Germline V CDR1 and CDR2: LGHNA, YNFKEQ. The V and J ends lost 7 bases and 9 bases, in that order; junction bases with no gene match: 17. CDR3 protein: CASTINPGLVSSEQFF. The CDR3 region has the DNA TGTGCCAGCACTATAAACCCGGGACTAGTCTCGAGTGAGCAGTTCTTC.

The rearrangement links TRBV6-1 to TRBJ1-2; D is perhaps TRBD1 (6 bases). Trimming pared 5 bases from V and 8 bases from J, leaving 18 bases between. The CDR3 sequence is 14 residues long. Germline V gives CDR1 MNHNS, CDR2 SASEGT. The CDR3 spells CASSPPAGAGGYTF. Here the CDR3 DNA reads TGTGCCAGCAGTCCCCCGGCAGGGGCGGGGGGCTACACCTTC.

The gene calls are TRBV6-1 and TRBJ1-1; D is perhaps TRBD1 (5 bases). This CDR3 has 12 residues. Germline CDR1 is MNHNS and CDR2 is SASEGT. V lost 10 bases, J lost 3 bases, and 12 bases lay in between. The CDR3 loop reads CATGARDTEAFF. The CDR3 nucleotides read TGTGCCACCGGGGCGCGGGACACTGAAGCTTTCTTT.

V is TRBV7-2 and J is TRBJ1-2; 7 positions match TRBD1. CDR1 is SGHTA, CDR2 FQGNSA, per germline. Trimming removed 7 bases from V and 8 bases from J; junction bases left unmatched: 10. The CDR3 totals 13 residues. CDR3 coding DNA: TGTGCCAGCAATACCCTAGGGGGCTACGGCTACACCTTC. This sequence encodes CASNTLGGYGYTF.